The rows below give T cell receptor beta chains drawn from one sample of a study of cytomegalovirus exposure and HLA in healthy donors. Repertoires were generated with immunoSEQ multiplex PCR, while TCRdb's copy carries only in-frame clones and drops some. The data hold 100,000 to 150,000 clones, with around 77% observed a single time. Sequencing was performed on PBMCs. These receptors came from a woman in her fifties or sixties in good health and CMV-seronegative. CDR3s include the opening cysteine and the closing phenylalanine or tryptophan. D genes are given only for firm matches. Size is stated for part of the rows, as once, few or many counts, or as a class when the clone is expanded.

CDR3nt: TGTGCCAGCAGCTTAGATTTCCACAGGGCACAAGAGACCCAGTACTTC; CDR3aa: CASSLDFHRAQETQYF; d_gene: .; v_gene: TRBV7-8; abundance: .; j_gene: TRBJ2-5
CDR3nt: TGTGCCAGTAGTGAAAACAGGGGGACTGAAGCTTTCTTT; CDR3aa: CASSENRGTEAFF; d_gene: TRBD1; v_gene: TRBV19; abundance: .; j_gene: TRBJ1-1
CDR3nt: TGTGCCAGCAGCTTAGAGCAGGGGGTCCATGGCTACACCTTC; CDR3aa: CASSLEQGVHGYTF; d_gene: TRBD1; v_gene: TRBV7-9; abundance: .; j_gene: TRBJ1-2
CDR3nt: TGTGCCAGCAGCTTACTCACAGGGGGAACCGGGCAGTACTTC; CDR3aa: CASSLLTGGTGQYF; d_gene: TRBD1; v_gene: TRBV7-9; abundance: .; j_gene: TRBJ2-5
CDR3nt: TGTGCCAGCACCAAGCAGTACGTGCAGGACAATGAGCAGTTCTTC; CDR3aa: CASTKQYVQDNEQFF; d_gene: .; v_gene: TRBV6-5; abundance: once; j_gene: TRBJ2-1
CDR3nt: TGTGCCAGCAGCGTAGACGGGTACGAGCAGTACTTC; CDR3aa: CASSVDGYEQYF; d_gene: .; v_gene: TRBV9; abundance: once; j_gene: TRBJ2-7
CDR3nt: TGTGCCAGCAGCTACGACAGGGCGATAAAGACCCAGTACTTC; CDR3aa: CASSYDRAIKTQYF; d_gene: TRBD1; v_gene: TRBV7-2; abundance: .; j_gene: TRBJ2-5
CDR3nt: TGCGCCAGCAGCAAAAGGGGCGATAGCACAGATACGCAGTATTTT; CDR3aa: CASSKRGDSTDTQYF; d_gene: .; v_gene: TRBV4-3; abundance: .; j_gene: TRBJ2-3
CDR3nt: TGTGCCAGCAGCGGACTAGCGGGAGGGGATGAGCAGTTCTTC; CDR3aa: CASSGLAGGDEQFF; d_gene: TRBD2; v_gene: TRBV6-4; abundance: few; j_gene: TRBJ2-1
CDR3nt: TGTGCCAGCAGTCTCAAGGTAGCGGGTGTGGGAAAAGAGACCCAGTACTTC; CDR3aa: CASSLKVAGVGKETQYF; d_gene: TRBD2; v_gene: TRBV7-2; abundance: .; j_gene: TRBJ2-5
CDR3nt: TGTGCCAGCAGTCTGCCGCTAGCGGGCTACGAGCAGTACTTC; CDR3aa: CASSLPLAGYEQYF; d_gene: TRBD2; v_gene: TRBV28; abundance: .; j_gene: TRBJ2-7
CDR3nt: TGTGCCAGCAGGGCAGACAGCTTCGGGCAGCCCCAGCATTTT; CDR3aa: CASRADSFGQPQHF; d_gene: .; v_gene: TRBV2; abundance: .; j_gene: TRBJ1-5
CDR3nt: TGTGCCAGCAGTTCCTCCGGGCAGGGGAACTATGGCTACACCTTC; CDR3aa: CASSSSGQGNYGYTF; d_gene: .; v_gene: TRBV28; abundance: .; j_gene: TRBJ1-2
CDR3nt: TGTGCCAGCAGTGAGGAGACAGGGTTGGGCTACCCCTTC; CDR3aa: CASSEETGLGYPF; d_gene: TRBD1; v_gene: TRBV6-1; abundance: .; j_gene: TRBJ1-2
CDR3nt: TGTGCCAGCAGCGGGACAGCACCGGGCTATGGCTACACCTTC; CDR3aa: CASSGTAPGYGYTF; d_gene: .; v_gene: TRBV9; abundance: .; j_gene: TRBJ1-2
CDR3nt: TGCAGCGTTCTCGACAGGGGGCTCTTGAACACTGAAGCTTTCTTT; CDR3aa: CSVLDRGLLNTEAFF; d_gene: TRBD1; v_gene: TRBV29-1; abundance: .; j_gene: TRBJ1-1
CDR3nt: TGCAGCGTTGAGGCAGGGAGGAGTGAGCAGTTCTTC; CDR3aa: CSVEAGRSEQFF; d_gene: .; v_gene: TRBV29-1; abundance: few; j_gene: TRBJ2-1
CDR3nt: TGTGCCAGCACCTCGGGAGAAACTAGCACAGATACGCAGTATTTT; CDR3aa: CASTSGETSTDTQYF; d_gene: .; v_gene: TRBV7-9; abundance: .; j_gene: TRBJ2-3
CDR3nt: TGTGCCAGCAGTTCGCGGGGGGCCACCTCAACTAATGAAAAACTGTTTTTT; CDR3aa: CASSSRGATSTNEKLFF; d_gene: .; v_gene: TRBV28; abundance: .; j_gene: TRBJ1-4
CDR3nt: TGTGCCAGCTCGCAAAGGGGCAACTCCTACGAGCAGTACTTC; CDR3aa: CASSQRGNSYEQYF; d_gene: .; v_gene: TRBV18; abundance: .; j_gene: TRBJ2-7
CDR3nt: TGTGCCAGCAGCGTAGCCCCCGCGGGGAATGAAAAACTGTTTTTT; CDR3aa: CASSVAPAGNEKLFF; d_gene: .; v_gene: TRBV9; abundance: .; j_gene: TRBJ1-4
CDR3nt: TGTGCCAGCAGCCTTCGACCGGGGGAAAAACTGTTTTTT; CDR3aa: CASSLRPGEKLFF; d_gene: .; v_gene: TRBV7-3; abundance: .; j_gene: TRBJ1-4
CDR3nt: TGTGCCAGCAGCTTAACACCCGGACAGAACGGAAAACTGTTTTTT; CDR3aa: CASSLTPGQNGKLFF; d_gene: .; v_gene: TRBV11-2; abundance: .; j_gene: TRBJ1-4
CDR3nt: TGTGCCAGCAGACAAACAGGGGGCGACTATGGCTACACCTTC; CDR3aa: CASRQTGGDYGYTF; d_gene: TRBD1; v_gene: TRBV27; abundance: .; j_gene: TRBJ1-2
CDR3nt: TGTGCCAGCAGCTTAGTGTATTCCTACAATGAGCAGTTCTTC; CDR3aa: CASSLVYSYNEQFF; d_gene: .; v_gene: TRBV7-2; abundance: .; j_gene: TRBJ2-1
CDR3nt: TGCGCCAGCACCTTGAGGCCTAGCGAGAGTTTCTCCTACAATGAGCAGTTCTTC; CDR3aa: CASTLRPSESFSYNEQFF; d_gene: .; v_gene: TRBV5-1; abundance: .; j_gene: TRBJ2-1
CDR3nt: TGTGCCAGCAGCTTAGCTGGGACTAGCGTACCTAGCGGCGAGCAGTACTTC; CDR3aa: CASSLAGTSVPSGEQYF; d_gene: TRBD2; v_gene: TRBV7-2; abundance: .; j_gene: TRBJ2-7
CDR3nt: TGTGCCAGCAGCCAAGCGTCGGGGCAAGAGACCCAGTACTTC; CDR3aa: CASSQASGQETQYF; d_gene: .; v_gene: TRBV4-2; abundance: .; j_gene: TRBJ2-5
CDR3nt: TGCGCCAGCAGCTTGGAAAGGACAGGGGGCAACACCGGGGAGCTGTTTTTT; CDR3aa: CASSLERTGGNTGELFF; d_gene: TRBD1; v_gene: TRBV5-1; abundance: .; j_gene: TRBJ2-2
CDR3nt: TGTGCTAGTGGTTTGTCACCCCGGGACAGGGAGGACACCGGGGAGCTGTTTTTT; CDR3aa: CASGLSPRDREDTGELFF; d_gene: TRBD1; v_gene: TRBV12-5; abundance: .; j_gene: TRBJ2-2